Listed below are T cell receptor beta chains from one sample, sequenced in a study of OX40 agonist ivuxolimab in advanced cancers. Measured with immunoSEQ multiplex PCR; TCRdb has only the in-frame clones, and not every one. This repertoire shows approximately 23,000 clones, approximately 84% found once; its top ten account for about 51%. The sample was CD4+ or CD8+ T cells sorted from blood, taken in a trial of the OX40 agonist ivuxolimab. The source of these receptors is an adult with an advanced solid tumor such as melanoma, head and neck, liver or kidney cancer. CDR3s include the opening cysteine and the closing phenylalanine or tryptophan. Each record gives: V gene, D gene, J gene, clone size, CDR3 protein, CDR3 DNA. D genes are given only for firm matches. Not all rows give a size; the values are once, few, many and, for expanded clones, a class.

>TRBV9|TRBD1|TRBJ1-4|NA
CASSPTGGLEKLFF
TGTGCCAGCAGCCCCACAGGGGGACTTGAAAAACTGTTTTTT
>TRBV2|NA|TRBJ2-7|many
CASSEPQGDEQYF
TGTGCCAGCAGTGAACCCCAGGGTGACGAGCAGTACTTC
>TRBV2|TRBD2|TRBJ2-7|once
CAIGGAITYEQYF
TGTGCCATCGGGGGGGCGATTACCTACGAGCAGTACTTC
>TRBV5-4|TRBD1|TRBJ2-3|few
CASRPSRGMGDTQYF
TGTGCCAGCAGACCCAGCAGGGGGATGGGAGATACGCAGTATTTT
>TRBV28|TRBD1|TRBJ1-2|once
CASSPWDRGHDYGYTF
TGTGCCAGCAGTCCTTGGGACAGGGGGCATGACTATGGCTACACCTTC
>TRBV4-1|TRBD1|TRBJ1-4|NA
CASSRTGPNEKLFF
TGCGCCAGCAGTCGGACAGGCCCTAATGAAAAACTGTTTTTT
>TRBV11-2|NA|TRBJ2-3|NA
CASSLASQGTDTQYF
TGTGCCAGCAGCTTAGCGTCCCAGGGCACAGATACGCAGTATTTT